Sequencing of this T cell receptor beta chain was carried out in a study of cytomegalovirus exposure and HLA in healthy donors. Study-level background: A previous analysis identified fewer than 130 million unique TCR beta sequences derived from roughly 180 million T cells. The study placed about 81% of its roughly 430 genotyped donors in the Caucasian-associated ancestry cluster.

Concerning this clone itself: Its antigen remains unidentified.

Study observations and caveats: TCR beta chains numbering some 160 were designated cytomegalovirus-associated.

Researchers ran the PCR with 60 Vbeta and 13 Jbeta primers. Libraries were prepared by immunoSEQ multiplex PCR; TCRdb keeps only in-frame clonotypes and omits some of them. The sample lists 150,000 or so clones; around 75% were seen once. This CDR3 has 18 residues. Losses at the gene ends were 5 bases for V and 5 bases for J; bases not matched to a gene: 14. Germline V CDR1 and CDR2: SGHAT, FQNNGV. The chain uses TRBV11-2 and TRBJ2-3, with 12 bases identical to TRBD2. Sequenced material: PBMCs. The receptor's source is a woman in her thirties or forties in good health and CMV-seropositive. CDR3 loop: CASSGGLAGTSAGDTQYF. The CDR3 DNA follows: TGTGCCAGCAGCGGGGGACTAGCGGGCACATCCGCGGGAGATACGCAGTATTTT.